Each of the 23 T cell receptor beta chains below was sequenced from the same sample in a study. Tregs were sorted as CD4+CD25+CD127-/low cells. Adaptor-ligated barcode primers were used to amplify TRBV12-4/TRBJ1-2 clonotypes. TCRdb reanalysed the multiplex PCR reads using MiXCR and keeps one entry per CDR3 protein. The table has approximately 650 distinct CDR3 sequences, 32% seen once. Sequencing was done on a sample of tumor-infiltrating Tregs sorted from the breast tumor. The receptors were gathered from a female donor with breast cancer.

V gene TRBV12-3 or TRBV12-4 combines with J gene TRBJ1-2, with 7 bases identical to TRBD1. This CDR3 contains 14 residues. With 3 bases clipped from V and 4 bases from J, the junction kept 5 bases outside the gene matches. Here the CDR3 DNA reads TGTGCCAGCAGTTTCGGGACAGATTTCTATGGCTACACCTTC. Translating gives CASSFGTDFYGYTF.

The chain employs TRBV12-3 or TRBV12-4 and TRBJ1-2, with TRBD1 as a possible D gene (5 bases). This CDR3 has 14 amino acids. Trimming shortened V by 6 bases and J by 6 bases, and 17 bases separated the two germline ends. The CDR3 loop is CASSRSGPRNGYTF. In DNA form, the CDR3 reads TGTGCCAGCAGCCGCTCGGGGCCACGGAATGGCTACACCTTC.

The chain employs TRBV12-3 or TRBV12-4 and TRBJ1-2; D is uncertain. The CDR3 covers 17 residues. V was pared by 2 bases and J by 4 bases, with 20 bases between. CDR3 bases: TGTGCCAGCAGTTTATCCTTGGGCCGGAGGCGGATCTATGGCTACACCTTC. It is translated as CASSLSLGRRRIYGYTF.

This chain links TRBV12-3 or TRBV12-4 with TRBJ1-2; weak D call: TRBD1 (6 bases). This CDR3 region has 13 residues. Trimming removed 6 bases at V and 7 bases at J, with 15 bases between. In DNA, the CDR3 is TGTGCCAGCAGCCGCAGGACAGAGCTTGGCTACACCTTC. Its translation is CASSRRTELGYTF.

By share, this clonotype ranks as large. The gene calls are TRBV12-3 or TRBV12-4 and TRBJ1-2; D not certain. Trimming shortened V by 4 bases and J by 4 bases, and 13 bases separated the two germline ends. The CDR3 sequence is 14 residues long. Here the CDR3 reads CASSYGGLSYGYTF. The CDR3 DNA reads TGTGCCAGCAGTTATGGAGGGCTTAGCTATGGCTACACCTTC.

This clonotype was recorded once. Sequence at one end of the junction differs from germline and may be a read error. The V gene is TRBV12-3 or TRBV12-4, the J gene TRBJ1-2, with TRBD1 identical over 9 bases. The CDR3 extends over 14 amino acids. CDR3 residues: CTSSSSGTGWGYTF. The CDR3, as DNA: TGTACCAGCAGTTCCTCCGGGACAGGGTGGGGCTACACCTTC.

The chain joins TRBV12-3 or TRBV12-4 to TRBJ1-2; no definite D call. Trimming pared 8 bases from V and 5 bases from J, leaving 9 bases between. The CDR3 contains 11 residues. CDR3 sequence: CASLKQYGYTF. The CDR3 DNA is TGTGCCAGCCTCAAGCAGTATGGCTACACCTTC.

Within the sample, this clonotype is large. The gene calls are TRBV12-3 or TRBV12-4 and TRBJ1-2, with D unclear. V was pared by 1 base and J by 4 bases, with 7 bases between. The CDR3 consists of 13 residues. Here the CDR3 DNA reads TGTGCCAGCAGTTTAGGGACGGGCTATGGCTACACCTTC. This encodes CASSLGTGYGYTF.

This clonotype was counted a few times. This rearrangement joins TRBV12-3 or TRBV12-4 to TRBJ1-2; a possible D gene is TRBD1 (6 bases). The length of the CDR3 is 13 residues. V was shortened by 6 bases and J by 4 bases, with 12 bases between the two germline ends. In DNA, the CDR3 is TGTGCCAGCAGCTTACAGGGTGCCTATGGCTACACCTTC. The encoded protein is CASSLQGAYGYTF.

By proportion, this clonotype is large (0.1 to 1%). CDR3 DNA sequence: TGTGCTAGTGGTGATTCGACAGGACCAGCTAACTATGGCTACACCTTC. Its translation: CASGDSTGPANYGYTF. The V and J genes are TRBV12-5 and TRBJ1-2; weak D call: TRBD1 (6 bases). Trimming removed 5 bases at V and 0 bases at J, with 16 bases between. CDR3 length equals 16 residues. Germline V gene data show CDR1 as LGHNT and CDR2 as FRNRAP. Variable domain in full (rest from reference TRBV12-5 and TRBJ1-2): DARVTQTPRHKVTEMGQEVTMRCQPILGHNTVFWYRQTMMQGLELLAYFRNRAPLDDSGMPKDRFSAEMPDATLATLKIQPSEPRDSAVYFCASGDSTGPANYGYTFGSGTRLTVV.

The chain carries TRBV12-3 or TRBV12-4 and TRBJ1-2, with a tentative D call TRBD1 (6 bases). Trimming shortened V by 6 bases and J by 5 bases, and 13 bases separated the two germline ends. The CDR3 runs to 13 residues. The CDR3 is CASSPGHRYGYTF. The CDR3 bases are TGTGCCAGCAGCCCGGGACACCGGTATGGCTACACCTTC.

This clonotype is termed large. The chain joins TRBV12-3 or TRBV12-4 to TRBJ1-2, with D possibly matching TRBD1 (5 bases). V lost 2 bases to trimming and J lost 5 bases, with 12 bases between them. The CDR3 has 14 residues. The CDR3 DNA sequence: TGTGCCAGCAGTTTAAATGTGGAGGGGTATGGCTACACCTTC. Amino acids: CASSLNVEGYGYTF.

The rearrangement links TRBV12-3 or TRBV12-4 to TRBJ1-2; D is unresolved. Trimming stripped 1 base from V and 5 bases from J, with 11 bases between. This CDR3 region has 14 residues. CDR3 sequence reads: CASSLEGFRYGYTF. In DNA, the CDR3 is TGTGCCAGCAGTTTAGAGGGTTTTAGGTATGGCTACACCTTC.

The chain has TRBV12-3 or TRBV12-4 and TRBJ1-2, with TRBD1 identical over 9 bases. The V segment lost 6 bases and the J segment 11 bases; nucleotides outside the gene matches: 10. There are 13 residues in the CDR3. CDR3 bases: TGTGCCAGCAGCCGCTCGGGGACAGGGAGGTACACCTTC. As protein: CASSRSGTGRYTF.

Only a few counts were recorded for this clonotype. This chain's CDR3 is CASSSSGTGPVTSYGYTF. CDR3 DNA: TGTGCCAGCAGTTCCTCCGGGACAGGGCCTGTTACCTCCTATGGCTACACCTTC. The chain has TRBV12-3 or TRBV12-4 and TRBJ1-2; TRBD1 aligns across 9 bases. Trimming took 4 bases from V and 4 from J; bases not matched to a gene: 16. This CDR3 region has 18 residues.

This chain connects TRBV12-3 or TRBV12-4 to TRBJ1-2; no definite D call. V was pared by 1 base and J by 3 bases, with 12 bases between. This CDR3 is built from 15 residues. CDR3 coding DNA: TGTGCCAGCAGTTTAGTAGAGGGCCAACACTATGGCTACACCTTC. It codes for CASSLVEGQHYGYTF.

Only a few counts were recorded for this clonotype. The gene calls are TRBV12-3 or TRBV12-4 and TRBJ1-2; 9 nucleotides agree with TRBD1. CDR3 size: 14 residues. V was clipped by 7 bases and J by 2 bases; unmatched bases: 5. CDR3 DNA: TGTGCCAGCACCAAGGACAGGGGAAACTATGGCTACACCTTC. It specifies CASTKDRGNYGYTF.

This clonotype was recorded a few times. The chain uses TRBV12-3 or TRBV12-4 and TRBJ1-2, with D perhaps TRBD1 (5 bases). The CDR3 has 13 residues. V dropped 5 bases and J dropped 6 bases, with 13 bases sitting between them. As DNA, the CDR3 is TGTGCCAGCAGTCAGGGAGAATGGGATGGCTACACCTTC. This encodes CASSQGEWDGYTF.

Within the sample, this clonotype is large (0.1 to 1%). V is TRBV12-3 or TRBV12-4 and J is TRBJ1-2; unclear D gene. V was cut by 3 bases and J by 2 bases, with 10 bases left in between. The CDR3 is 14 residues long. The CDR3 region has the DNA TGTGCCAGCAGTTTGAGGGTGATAAACTATGGCTACACCTTC. As protein: CASSLRVINYGYTF.

By frequency in the sample, this clonotype is large. V is TRBV12-3 or TRBV12-4 and J is TRBJ1-2; 10 positions match TRBD1. The CDR3 length is 16 residues. J lost 4 bases, V lost 3 bases, and 8 bases had no gene match. The CDR3 region has the DNA TGTGCCAGCAGTTTGGGGACAGGGGACAATAGCTATGGCTACACCTTC. Its protein product is CASSLGTGDNSYGYTF.

This clonotype is classed as large. The chain employs TRBV12-3 or TRBV12-4 and TRBJ1-2; D uncertain. Trimming removed 8 bases at V and 2 bases at J, with 9 bases between. The CDR3 is 12 residues long. The CDR3 sequence: CASARANYGYTF. The CDR3 DNA sequence: TGTGCCAGCGCCCGTGCAAACTATGGCTACACCTTC.

V gene TRBV12-3 or TRBV12-4 combines with J gene TRBJ1-2; 8 bases map to TRBD1. V was clipped by 6 bases and J by 3 bases; unmatched bases: 3. The CDR3 extends over 13 amino acids. The CDR3 nucleotides read TGTGCCAGCAGGGACAGGGAGGACTATGGCTACACCTTC. This codes for CASRDREDYGYTF.

In its sample, this clonotype is large (0.1 to 1%). The V gene is TRBV12-3 or TRBV12-4, the J gene TRBJ1-2; TRBD1 aligns across 10 bases. This CDR3 is built from 16 residues. V was clipped by 4 bases and J by 7 bases; unmatched bases: 12. The CDR3 is CASSSYSGTGDSGYTF. CDR3 bases: TGTGCCAGCAGTTCGTATTCCGGGACAGGGGATTCTGGCTACACCTTC.